The T cell receptor beta chain described here comes from a study of T cell repertoires in aging, cancer and after chemotherapy. Study information: Six age groups, ranging from 30 or younger to 70 or older, included the donors. Chronic lymphocytic leukemia patients on fludarabine- or bendamustine-based regimens gave paired samples before and after chemotherapy. Study-wide results and limits: Age-matched healthy donors had significantly more diverse, less clonal blood TCR repertoires than untreated cancer patients. Across the chemotherapy interval, each cancer cohort showed higher median generation probability, suggesting thymic rebound.

Amplification of TCR beta used genomic DNA extracted from peripheral blood. TRB rearrangements spanning V, D and J were amplified using mixed TRB-A/B primers. TCRdb used MiXCR to reprocess the multiplex PCR reads, holding one entry per CDR3 protein. The repertoire holds 1,000 to 1,500 distinct CDR3 sequences, with approximately 24% as singletons. Worth noting for this clonotype: Its target is unknown. A read error may be the cause here, since a much bigger clone is one base away.

V dropped 5 bases and J dropped 11 bases, with 14 bases sitting between them. This CDR3 spans 12 amino acids. The germline V gene encodes CDR1 MNHEY and CDR2 SMNVEV (reference sequence). This chain uses TRBV27 with TRBJ2-3; the D is unclear. The sample consisted of blood. The clonotype originates from a human donor with a blood cancer. The CDR3 DNA reads as TGTGCCAGCAGTGGGGAACTCCCAAGGCAGTATTTT. Residues: CASSGELPRQYF.